This TCR beta chain was obtained from a study of cytomegalovirus exposure and HLA in healthy donors. Whole-study context: Among the 370 or so donors who were genotyped, over 70% fell in the genetic ancestry cluster that is associated with self-reported Caucasian donors.

Both 60 Vbeta primers and 13 Jbeta primers went into the PCR. TCRdb keeps only in-frame clones here, not all; method: immunoSEQ multiplex PCR. This sample carries tens of thousands of clones, over 60% of them seen once, and the ten largest clones take more than 9%. The germline V and J ends were trimmed by 3 bases and 6 bases, with 13 bases remaining between them. CDR3 length: 14 residues. Germline CDR1 reads MNHEY; CDR2 reads SMNVEV (reference sequence). This clone has just a few counts. Sequences were obtained from PBMCs. The chain joins TRBV27 to TRBJ2-3, with D perhaps TRBD1 (5 bases). This TCR came from a woman between 45 and 65 years old in good health and CMV-seronegative. The CDR3 DNA reads as TGTGCCAGCAGTTTCTTTGGGGCTCGGGATACGCAGTATTTT. It encodes CASSFFGARDTQYF.